A selection of T cell receptor beta chains follows, all from one sample in a study of T-cell reconstitution after alpha-beta-depleted transplantation in children. TCRdb used MiXCR to reprocess the PCR reads, holding one entry per CDR3 protein. The table has 600,000 or so distinct CDR3 sequences, roughly 24% seen once. This sample comprised PBMCs, mostly from graft donor cells, obtained 360 days after TCRalphabeta/CD19-depleted stem cell transplant. The origin of the receptors is a boy under three years old who had a stem cell transplant for acute myeloid leukemia, so the T cells may come from the graft donor. Both conserved end residues are part of each CDR3. A D gene is named only where the DNA matches it firmly. Part of the rows lack a size; the others show once, few, many or a class for expanded clones.

>TRBJ2-3|-|TRBV4-2|-
TGTGCCAGCAGCCAAGAAGGTGTAGATACGCAGTATTTT
CASSQEGVDTQYF
>TRBJ1-6|few|TRBV20-1|-
TGCAGTGCTAGAGCGGGAAATTCACCCCTCCACTTT
CSARAGNSPLHF
>TRBJ2-1|many|TRBV6-5|TRBD1
TGTGCCAGCAGTCAGGGACAGCCAGATAACCATGAGCAGTTCTTC
CASSQGQPDNHEQFF
>TRBJ2-1|many|TRBV20-1|-
TGCAGTGAAGAGAGGGGCGATGAGCAGTTCTTC
CSEERGDEQFF
>TRBJ2-3|few|TRBV12-3/TRBV12-4|-
TGTGCCAGCAGTTCCGTCCGGCCCACAGATACGCAGTATTTT
CASSSVRPTDTQYF
>TRBJ2-3|few|TRBV7-2|-
TGTGCCAGCAGCTCCTCTAACCCCACAGATACGCAGTATTTT
CASSSSNPTDTQYF
>TRBJ1-5|many|TRBV6-6|TRBD1
TGTGCCAGCAGGTTCAGGGGGCAGCCCCAGCATTTT
CASRFRGQPQHF
>TRBJ2-3|once|TRBV12-3/TRBV12-4|-
TGTGCCAGCTCTCGCTTCGGGTACACAGATACGCAGTATTTT
CASSRFGYTDTQYF
>TRBJ2-5|-|TRBV12-3/TRBV12-4|-
TGTGCCAGCAGAGCACAGGGACGAGAGACCCAGTACTTC
CASRAQGRETQYF
>TRBJ2-7|-|TRBV5-1|-
TGCGCCAGCAGCTCCTCCGGGGTCGGGTCCTACGAGCAGTACTTC
CASSSSGVGSYEQYF
>TRBJ1-6|many|TRBV2|TRBD1
TGTGCCAGAGGGACAGGGGCTAGCTATAATTCACCCCTCCACTTT
CARGTGASYNSPLHF
>TRBJ1-2|many|TRBV20-1|-
TGCAGTGCTAGAGACAGGGAGGGCTATGGCTACACCTTC
CSARDREGYGYTF
>TRBJ2-3|few|TRBV7-2|TRBD1
TGTGCCAGCAGTCTGGCCCCGGTACAGGGGGCCAAAGATACGCAGTATTTT
CASSLAPVQGAKDTQYF
>TRBJ1-1|-|TRBV20-1|TRBD1
TGCAGTGCTGGAAAGACAGGGCGGAACACTGAAGCTTTCTTT
CSAGKTGRNTEAFF
>TRBJ2-7|few|TRBV20-1|TRBD2
TGCAGTGCTCTCGGGACTAGCGGGGGCTACGAGCAGTACTTC
CSALGTSGGYEQYF
>TRBJ2-7|few|TRBV20-1|-
TGCAGTGCTAGAGATGGAACATTCGGCTCCTACGAGCAGTACTTC
CSARDGTFGSYEQYF
>TRBJ2-1|many|TRBV7-9|TRBD2
TGTGCCAGCAGCTCTTTATTGGGACTAGCCTACAATGAGCAGTTCTTC
CASSSLLGLAYNEQFF
>TRBJ2-3|many|TRBV28|-
TGTGCCAGCAGTACTTCCCTCACTATAGAGTGGTATTTT
CASSTSLTIEWYF
>TRBJ1-1|few|TRBV28|-
TGTGCCAGCAGTCCCCCGGTTAGACTTGAAGCTTTCTTT
CASSPPVRLEAFF
>TRBJ2-6|-|TRBV6-5|-
TGTGCCAGCAGTTACGAACAGGGGGGGGACATCGTCCTGACTTTC
CASSYEQGGDIVLTF
>TRBJ2-5|many|TRBV20-1|-
TGCAGTGTAAGAGGGGGTCAAGAGACCCAGTACTTC
CSVRGGQETQYF
>TRBJ2-5|-|TRBV20-1|TRBD2
TGCAGTGCGAGACTAGCGGGGTATTTGGAGACCCAGTACTTC
CSARLAGYLETQYF
>TRBJ2-6|-|TRBV7-6|-
TGTGCCAGCAGCTCGGCAGGGGCCAACTCTGGGGCCAACGTCCTGACTTTC
CASSSAGANSGANVLTF
>TRBJ2-1|few|TRBV7-2|TRBD2
TGTGCCAGCAGCTCGGGACTAGTTTCCAATGAGCAGTTCTTC
CASSSGLVSNEQFF
>TRBJ2-5|few|TRBV20-1|TRBD1
TGCAGTGCTGGACAGGGGGCTGAGGAGACCCAGTACTTC
CSAGQGAEETQYF
>TRBJ2-2|few|TRBV20-1|TRBD1
TGCAGTGCTAACTACGGGACAGGGAGAACCGGGGAGCTGTTTTTT
CSANYGTGRTGELFF
>TRBJ2-3|many|TRBV15|-
TGTGCCACCAGCCCCCAGGGTGGCAACCTCGAGGGTAGTACGCAGTATTTT
CATSPQGGNLEGSTQYF
>TRBJ2-3|many|TRBV5-5|-
TGTGCCAGCAGCTTGTCCGAAAATACGCAGTATTTT
CASSLSENTQYF
>TRBJ1-6|many|TRBV27|-
TGTGCCAGCAGTTTACGCGTCCCGGGACTAAATTCACCCCTCCACTTT
CASSLRVPGLNSPLHF
>TRBJ1-1|few|TRBV2|-
TGTGCCAGGGCCCCGAGGCAAGCTTTCTTT
CARAPRQAFF
>TRBJ1-5|few|TRBV12-3/TRBV12-4|-
TGTGCCAGCAGCCTGCTCAATCAGCCCCAGCATTTT
CASSLLNQPQHF
>TRBJ1-3|-|TRBV29-1|-
TGCAGCGTTGTAGACATTGCCTCTGGAAACACCATATATTTT
CSVVDIASGNTIYF
>TRBJ2-3|-|TRBV15|-
TGTGCCACCAGCAGATTAAGACAGAGCACAGATACGCAGTATTTT
CATSRLRQSTDTQYF
>TRBJ2-1|-|TRBV20-1|TRBD2
TGCAGTGCTAGAGATCCGACGGGGGGGATTTACAATGAGCAGTTCTTC
CSARDPTGGIYNEQFF
>TRBJ1-1|many|TRBV12-3/TRBV12-4|TRBD1
TGTGCCAGCAGTTTGACAGGGGGCAACACTGAAGCTTTCTTT
CASSLTGGNTEAFF
>TRBJ2-3|few|TRBV20-1|TRBD1
TGCAGTGCTAGAGATTTGGACAGGCATTCCACAGATACGCAGTATTTT
CSARDLDRHSTDTQYF
>TRBJ1-1|-|TRBV28|-
TGTGCCAGCAGTAACCGGCGGGACCGGAACACTGAAGCTTTCTTT
CASSNRRDRNTEAFF
>TRBJ2-3|few|TRBV20-1|-
TGCAGTGACATCCAGGGGGGGGGCCGCACGCAGTATTTT
CSDIQGGGRTQYF
>TRBJ2-1|many|TRBV29-1|TRBD1
TGCAGCGTCGAGCTCCGGGACAGGGAGCAGTATGAGCAGTTCTTC
CSVELRDREQYEQFF
>TRBJ1-5|many|TRBV20-1|-
TGCAGTGCCAGAACAGGGAGAGGGGATCAGCCCCAGCATTTT
CSARTGRGDQPQHF
>TRBJ2-5|-|TRBV28|TRBD1
TGTGCCAGCAGTTCCCTGGCGGACAGGGCGGAGACCCAGTACTTC
CASSSLADRAETQYF
>TRBJ1-3|many|TRBV21-1|-
TGTGCCAGCAGCAAGCCCTGTCCCTCTGGAAACACCATATATTTT
CASSKPCPSGNTIYF
>TRBJ1-2|-|TRBV6-5|TRBD1
TGTGCCAGCAGTTACTCTCCGGGACAGATCTATGGCTACACCTTC
CASSYSPGQIYGYTF
>TRBJ2-3|-|TRBV7-9|-
TGTGCCAGCACTGACGACGGGGGATCTAGCACAGATACGCAGTATTTT
CASTDDGGSSTDTQYF
>TRBJ2-2|-|TRBV24-1|TRBD1
TGTGCCACCAGTGCAGGACAGGCAAGAGAGCTGTTTTTT
CATSAGQARELFF
>TRBJ2-1|-|TRBV12-3/TRBV12-4|TRBD2
TGTGCCAGCAGCCTCATGCTAGCGGGCTACAATGAGCAGTTCTTC
CASSLMLAGYNEQFF
>TRBJ2-1|few|TRBV6-1|TRBD2
TGTGCCAGCAGCCATCTAGCGGGGGGAGGGGATGAGCAGTTCTTC
CASSHLAGGGDEQFF
>TRBJ1-3|few|TRBV29-1|-
TGCAGCGTTGAAGATCCCACAAGCTCTGGAAACACCATATATTTT
CSVEDPTSSGNTIYF
>TRBJ1-6|-|TRBV7-9|-
TGTGCCAGCAGGCCCTCAGGGTCCCATTCACCCCTCCACTTT
CASRPSGSHSPLHF
>TRBJ2-7|-|TRBV4-3|-
TGCGCCAGCAGCCACTACAGGTGGTCCTACGAGCAGTACTTC
CASSHYRWSYEQYF
>TRBJ2-1|-|TRBV6-2/TRBV6-3|TRBD2
TGTGCCAGCAGTTACTCGTTGGGAGCGGGGGGCCAGACGAACTCCTACAATGAGCAGTTCTTC
CASSYSLGAGGQTNSYNEQFF
>TRBJ1-5|-|TRBV15|TRBD1
TGTGCCACCAGCAGAGATGGTAGGGACAGGGAGAGGTGGAATCAGCCCCAGCATTTT
CATSRDGRDRERWNQPQHF
>TRBJ1-6|many|TRBV28|-
TGTGCCAGCAGTTTAATAGTCACCCGCTATAATTCACCCCTCCACTTT
CASSLIVTRYNSPLHF
>TRBJ2-1|many|TRBV28|-
TGTGCCAGCAGTATAAGCCTAGCAGGGGAGCAGTTCTTC
CASSISLAGEQFF
>TRBJ2-5|-|TRBV29-1|TRBD2
TGCAGCGTTGGGCCCCGGGAGGAGGGCGAGACCCAGTACTTC
CSVGPREEGETQYF
>TRBJ2-3|-|TRBV12-3/TRBV12-4|TRBD2
TGTGCCAGCAGTTTCGGGGGGGGCCCAGATACGCAGTATTTT
CASSFGGGPDTQYF
>TRBJ1-3|once|TRBV20-1|TRBD1
TGCAGTGCCACCGACAGGGAGACTTACACCATATATTTT
CSATDRETYTIYF
>TRBJ2-1|few|TRBV20-1|-
TGCAGTGCTAGATCCGTACCCTCCAATGAGCAGTTCTTC
CSARSVPSNEQFF
>TRBJ1-2|few|TRBV20-1|-
TGCAGTGCCACGATCAATAACTATGGCTACACCTTC
CSATINNYGYTF
>TRBJ2-7|once|TRBV6-1|TRBD2
TGTGCCAGCTACCCTATTGGGGGGGGTTACTCCTACGAGCAGTACTTC
CASYPIGGGYSYEQYF